This is a list of T cell receptor beta chains from one sample in a study of OX40 agonist ivuxolimab in advanced cancers. Some clones are missing from TCRdb's copy, which holds only in-frame ones; the method was immunoSEQ multiplex PCR. The sample lists 73,000 or so clones; roughly 80% were seen once. The starting material was CD4+ or CD8+ T cells sorted from blood, obtained in a trial of the OX40 agonist ivuxolimab. The receptors were sampled from an adult with an advanced solid tumor such as melanoma, head and neck, liver or kidney cancer. Each CDR3 is given without its conserved first and last residue.

>TRBJ2-2|TRBV7-7
ASSFHGQRELF
>TRBJ2-3|TRBV28
ASSRSTGSYTQY
>TRBJ2-2|TRBV7-8
ASSVGTGELF
>TRBJ1-1|TRBV9
ASSASGHPNTEAF
>TRBJ1-2|TRBV28
ASSLWDMTFT
>TRBJ2-1|TRBV11-3
ASRLRAGAPNNEQF
>TRBJ2-3|TRBV25-1
ASAGGTGGTDTQY
>TRBJ1-2|TRBV19
ASYLWGYT
>TRBJ1-5|TRBV6-5
ASSPFGGGIQPQH
>TRBJ1-1|TRBV6-6
ASSYGQGPEAF
>TRBJ2-3|TRBV7-3
ASSSGRMWAQY
>TRBJ2-1|TRBV15
ATSRGPSGRAIEQF
>TRBJ1-2|TRBV21-1
ASSQEGDGYT
>TRBJ2-1|TRBV7-9
ASSLVGGINEQF
>TRBJ1-2|TRBV6-4
ASTPYAGINYGYT
>TRBJ1-1|TRBV28
ASSPGNTGFPAEAF
>TRBJ1-6|TRBV6-5
ATLLQGAVSPLH
>TRBJ2-1|TRBV7-2
ASSPDLAGGNEQF
>TRBJ2-1|TRBV5-8
ASSLAVGTPTHEQF
>TRBJ1-1|TRBV7-3
ASSFNQNTEAF
>TRBJ2-1|TRBV23-1
ASRGQGDNEQF
>TRBJ2-7|TRBV10-3
AISEGGTGYITYEQY
>TRBJ2-5|TRBV6-5
ASTPLGIRETQY
>TRBJ2-6|TRBV6-1
ASSEAGVLVGANVLT
>TRBJ1-6|TRBV27
ASRGQGGNSPLH
>TRBJ2-1|TRBV6-5
ASSYRQGGQGEQF
>TRBJ2-3|TRBV6-5
ASSYSRTSRDTQY
>TRBJ1-6|TRBV6-1
ASSVQISPLH
>TRBJ2-2|TRBV2
ASSDGTFTGELF
>TRBJ1-2|TRBV2
ASTQAGTGLYGYT
>TRBJ2-3|TRBV18
ASSPYPGPTDTQY
>TRBJ2-3|TRBV28
ASSGGADTQY
>TRBJ2-2|TRBV6-5
ASSLKFPGGTGELF
>TRBJ2-7|TRBV7-8
ASSLRTRTGAGYEQY
>TRBJ1-2|TRBV5-4
ASSRPGQGGLQLDGYT
>TRBJ2-5|TRBV5-1
ASSLSGEETQY
>TRBJ2-5|TRBV6-1
ASSAGLGWTQETQY
>TRBJ2-1|TRBV7-3
ASSSTPDPRYNEQF
>TRBJ1-1|TRBV7-3
ASSRRQGGTEAF
>TRBJ1-2|TRBV6-5
ASSSGLRRGYT
>TRBJ1-1|TRBV19
ASSTGRLNTEAF